The clone carrying this TCR beta chain was seen once. Living in 24 US areas, the participants were between roughly 18 and 89 years of age. Participants were placed into cohorts based on the clinical history they reported. Donors of Cohort 3 who recovered were those that had two negative PCRs, clearance, or symptom resolution. This record comes from a study of blood T cell repertoires in COVID-19. Across the study: Italy, Spain and the United States were the sources of the convalescent and acute COVID-19 samples.

V lost 4 bases to trimming and J lost 1 base, with 11 bases between them. The CDR3 runs to 15 residues. Germline CDR1 and CDR2: MNHEY and SVGEGT. Generated by immunoSEQ multiplex PCR, the TCRdb table keeps only in-frame clones and is missing some. The repertoire has under 200,000 clones, about four fifths of them found once; the top ten carry approximately 12%. The sample was PBMCs or T cells enriched from blood (not recorded which). The sequence was collected from a man aged 50 to 60 who had recovered from COVID-19. The rearrangement uses TRBV6-2 or TRBV6-3 and TRBJ1-5, with D perhaps TRBD1 (5 bases). This CDR3 reads CASSFGGGSNQPQHF. CDR3 nucleotides: TGTGCCAGCAGTTTCGGGGGTGGGAGCAATCAGCCCCAGCATTTT.